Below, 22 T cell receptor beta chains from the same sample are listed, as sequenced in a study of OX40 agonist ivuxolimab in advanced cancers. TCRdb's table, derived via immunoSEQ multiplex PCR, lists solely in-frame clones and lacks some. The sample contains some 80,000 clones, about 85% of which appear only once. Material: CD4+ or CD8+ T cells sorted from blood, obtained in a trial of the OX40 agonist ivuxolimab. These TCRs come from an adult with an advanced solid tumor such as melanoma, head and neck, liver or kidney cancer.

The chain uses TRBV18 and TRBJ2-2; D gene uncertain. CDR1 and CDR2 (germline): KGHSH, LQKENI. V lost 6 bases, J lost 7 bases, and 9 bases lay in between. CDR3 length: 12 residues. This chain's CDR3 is CASSQVGGELFF. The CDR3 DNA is TGTGCCAGCTCCCAAGTCGGCGGGGAGCTGTTTTTT.

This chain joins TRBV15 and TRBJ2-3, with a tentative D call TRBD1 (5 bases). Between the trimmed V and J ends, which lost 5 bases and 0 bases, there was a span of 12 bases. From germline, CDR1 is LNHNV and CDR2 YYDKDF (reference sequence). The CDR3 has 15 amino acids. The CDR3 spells CATSQGRVSTDTQYF. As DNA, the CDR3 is TGTGCCACCAGCCAGGGCAGGGTGAGCACAGATACGCAGTATTTT.

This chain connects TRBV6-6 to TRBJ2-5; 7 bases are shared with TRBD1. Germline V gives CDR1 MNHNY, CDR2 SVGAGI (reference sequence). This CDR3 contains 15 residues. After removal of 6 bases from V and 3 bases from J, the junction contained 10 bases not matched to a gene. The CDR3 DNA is TGTGCCAGCAGCCGGGGACAGCCTCAGAAAGAGACCCAGTACTTC. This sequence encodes CASSRGQPQKETQYF.

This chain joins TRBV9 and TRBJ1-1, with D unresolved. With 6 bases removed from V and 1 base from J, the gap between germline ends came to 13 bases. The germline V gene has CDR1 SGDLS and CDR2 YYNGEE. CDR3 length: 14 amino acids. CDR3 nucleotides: TGTGCCAGCACCCCCCTGGACGGGAACACTGAAGCTTTCTTT. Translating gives CASTPLDGNTEAFF.

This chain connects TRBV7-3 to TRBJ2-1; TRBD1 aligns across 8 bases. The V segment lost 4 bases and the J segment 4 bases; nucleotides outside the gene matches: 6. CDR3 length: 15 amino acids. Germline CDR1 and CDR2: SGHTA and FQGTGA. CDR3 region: CASSSRQGPYNEQFF. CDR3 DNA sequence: TGTGCCAGCAGCTCTCGACAGGGGCCGTACAATGAGCAGTTCTTC.

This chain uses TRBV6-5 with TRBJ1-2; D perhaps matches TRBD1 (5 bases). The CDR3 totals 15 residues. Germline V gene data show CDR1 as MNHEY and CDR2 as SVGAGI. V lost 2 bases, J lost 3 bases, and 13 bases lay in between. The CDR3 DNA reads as TGTGCCAGCAGTTACGAGGGTCAGGGCCACTATGGCTACACCTTC. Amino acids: CASSYEGQGHYGYTF.

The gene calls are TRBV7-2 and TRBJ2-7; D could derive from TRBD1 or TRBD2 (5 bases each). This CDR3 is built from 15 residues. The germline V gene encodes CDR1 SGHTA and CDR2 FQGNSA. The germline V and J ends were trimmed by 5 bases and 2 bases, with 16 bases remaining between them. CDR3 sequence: CASSRDPLTAYEQYF. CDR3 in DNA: TGTGCCAGCAGCAGGGACCCCCTAACCGCCTACGAGCAGTACTTC.

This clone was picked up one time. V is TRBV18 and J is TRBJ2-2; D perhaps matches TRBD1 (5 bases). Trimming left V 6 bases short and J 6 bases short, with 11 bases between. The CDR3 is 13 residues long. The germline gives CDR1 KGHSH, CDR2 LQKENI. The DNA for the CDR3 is TGTGCCAGCTCCCCCGGACAATCCGGGGAGCTGTTTTTT. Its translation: CASSPGQSGELFF.

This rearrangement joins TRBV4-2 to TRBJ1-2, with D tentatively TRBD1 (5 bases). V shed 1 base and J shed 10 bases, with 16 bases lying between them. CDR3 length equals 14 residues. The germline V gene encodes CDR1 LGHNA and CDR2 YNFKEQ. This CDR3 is CASSQVGQGSYYTF. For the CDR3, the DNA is TGTGCCAGCAGCCAAGTAGGGCAGGGCAGCTACTACACCTTC.

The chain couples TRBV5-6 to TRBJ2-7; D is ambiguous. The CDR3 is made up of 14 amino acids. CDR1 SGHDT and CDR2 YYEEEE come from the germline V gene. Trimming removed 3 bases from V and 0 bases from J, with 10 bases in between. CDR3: CASSSMISSYEQYF. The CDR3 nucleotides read TGTGCCAGCAGCTCGATGATAAGCTCCTACGAGCAGTACTTC.

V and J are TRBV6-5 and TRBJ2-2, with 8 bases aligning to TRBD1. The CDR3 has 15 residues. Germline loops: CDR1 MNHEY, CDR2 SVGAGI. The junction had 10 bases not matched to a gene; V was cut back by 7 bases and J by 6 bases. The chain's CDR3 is CASTRGDRRAGELFF. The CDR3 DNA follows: TGTGCCAGCACCCGCGGGGACAGGAGGGCCGGGGAGCTGTTTTTT.

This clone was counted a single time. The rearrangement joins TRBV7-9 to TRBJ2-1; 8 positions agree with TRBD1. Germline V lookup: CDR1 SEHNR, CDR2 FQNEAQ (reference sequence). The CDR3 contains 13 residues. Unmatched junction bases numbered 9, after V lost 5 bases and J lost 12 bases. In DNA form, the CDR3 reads TGTGCCAGCAGCACAGGACAGGGATTATGGCAGTTCTTC. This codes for CASSTGQGLWQFF.

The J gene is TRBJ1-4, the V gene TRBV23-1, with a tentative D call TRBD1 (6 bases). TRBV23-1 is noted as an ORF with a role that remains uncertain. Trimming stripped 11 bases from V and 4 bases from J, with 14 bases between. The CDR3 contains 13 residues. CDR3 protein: CAGKGGINEKLFF. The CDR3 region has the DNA TGCGCCGGTAAAGGGGGTATTAATGAAAAACTGTTTTTT.

In DNA form, the CDR3 reads TGCGCCAGCAGCTTGGGTGTGGGGTCCTACGAGCAGTACTTC. Its translation is CASSLGVGSYEQYF. This chain connects TRBV5-1 to TRBJ2-5; no clear D gene. The DNA matches TRBJ2-7 better at its end, which makes the J call doubtful. CDR1 and CDR2 from the germline V gene are SGHRS and YFSETQ. The CDR3 is made up of 14 amino acids.

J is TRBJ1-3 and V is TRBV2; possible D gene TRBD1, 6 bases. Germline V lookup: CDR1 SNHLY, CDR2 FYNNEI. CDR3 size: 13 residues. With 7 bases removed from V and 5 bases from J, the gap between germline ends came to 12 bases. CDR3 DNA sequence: TGTGCCAGCACCGGGACAAACAGAAACACCATATATTTT. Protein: CASTGTNRNTIYF.

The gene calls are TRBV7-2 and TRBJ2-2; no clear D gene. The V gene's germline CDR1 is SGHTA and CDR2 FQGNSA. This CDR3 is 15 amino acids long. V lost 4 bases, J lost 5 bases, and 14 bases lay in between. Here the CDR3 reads CASSYNPGRTGELFF. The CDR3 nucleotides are TGTGCCAGCAGCTATAACCCTGGACGGACCGGGGAGCTGTTTTTT. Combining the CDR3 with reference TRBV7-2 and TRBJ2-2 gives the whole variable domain GAGVSQSPSNKVTEKGKDVELRCDPISGHTALYWYRQSLGQGLEFLIYFQGNSAPDKSGLPSDRFSAERTGGSVSTLTIQRTQQEDSAVYLCASSYNPGRTGELFFGEGSRLTVL.

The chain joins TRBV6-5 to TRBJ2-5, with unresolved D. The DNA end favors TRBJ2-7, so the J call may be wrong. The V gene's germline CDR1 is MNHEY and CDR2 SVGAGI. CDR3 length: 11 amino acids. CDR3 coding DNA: TGTGCCAGCACGTACTTCTACGAGCAGTACTTC. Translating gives CASTYFYEQYF.

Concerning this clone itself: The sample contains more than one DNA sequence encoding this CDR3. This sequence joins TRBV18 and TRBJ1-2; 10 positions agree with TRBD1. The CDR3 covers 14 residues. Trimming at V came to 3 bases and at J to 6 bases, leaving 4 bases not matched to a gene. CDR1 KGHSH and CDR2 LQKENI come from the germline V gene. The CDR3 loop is CASSPRDRGDGYTF. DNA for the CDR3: TGTGCCAGCTCACCGCGGGACAGGGGCGATGGCTACACCTTC.

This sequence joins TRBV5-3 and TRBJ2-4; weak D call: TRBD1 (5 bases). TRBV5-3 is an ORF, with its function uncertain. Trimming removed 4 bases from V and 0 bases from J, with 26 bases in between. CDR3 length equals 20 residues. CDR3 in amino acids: CARSPHRGPGGRLAKNIQYF. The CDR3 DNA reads TGTGCCAGAAGCCCCCATAGGGGCCCCGGCGGTCGCTTAGCCAAAAACATTCAGTACTTC.

CDR3 coding DNA: TGTGCCAGCAGTCACCCTAGCGCAGATACGCAGTATTTT. This sequence encodes CASSHPSADTQYF. The chain has TRBV6-1 and TRBJ2-3; D possibly corresponds to TRBD2 (6 bases). The CDR3 has 13 residues. V dropped 5 bases and J dropped 4 bases, with 10 bases sitting between them. CDR1 and CDR2 from the germline V gene are MNHNS and SASEGT.

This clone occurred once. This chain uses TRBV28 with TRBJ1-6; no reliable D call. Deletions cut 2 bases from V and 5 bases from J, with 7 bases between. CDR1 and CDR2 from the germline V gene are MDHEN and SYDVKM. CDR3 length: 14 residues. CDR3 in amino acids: CASSLGQDNSPLHF. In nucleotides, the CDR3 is TGTGCCAGCAGTTTAGGCCAGGATAATTCACCCCTCCACTTT.

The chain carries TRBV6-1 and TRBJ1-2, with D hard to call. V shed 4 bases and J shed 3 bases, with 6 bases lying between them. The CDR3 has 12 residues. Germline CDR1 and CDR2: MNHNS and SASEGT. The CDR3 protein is CASSGRDYGYTF. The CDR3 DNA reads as TGTGCCAGCAGTGGACGGGACTATGGCTACACCTTC.